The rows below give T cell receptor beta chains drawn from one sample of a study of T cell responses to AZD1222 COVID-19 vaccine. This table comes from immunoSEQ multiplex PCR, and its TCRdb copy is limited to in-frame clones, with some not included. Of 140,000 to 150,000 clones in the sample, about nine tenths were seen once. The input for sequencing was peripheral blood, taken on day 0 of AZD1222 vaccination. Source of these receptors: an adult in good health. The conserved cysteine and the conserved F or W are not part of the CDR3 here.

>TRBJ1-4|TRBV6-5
ASSQQGLDNEKLF
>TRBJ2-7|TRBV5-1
ASSLEWTGNYEQY
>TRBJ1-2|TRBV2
ASSKTGGYGYT
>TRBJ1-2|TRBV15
ATSRGRTNYGYT
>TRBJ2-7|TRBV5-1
ASTDGTVGEQY
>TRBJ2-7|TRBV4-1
ASSQGRWRSTYEQY
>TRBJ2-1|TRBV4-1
ASSQDRGSSYNEQF
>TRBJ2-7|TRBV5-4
ASSLADFRGLHYEQY
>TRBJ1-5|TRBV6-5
ASSPGRVGQPQH
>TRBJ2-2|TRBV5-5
ASSSGLAGFTGELF
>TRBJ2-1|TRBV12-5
ASGLDTRPPYNEQF
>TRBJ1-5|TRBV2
ASRKEGDSNQPQH
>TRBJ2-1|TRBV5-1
ASRSRTYNEQF
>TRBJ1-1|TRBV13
APQPRGARTEAF
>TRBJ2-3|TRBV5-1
ASSLAPSGDFTDTQY
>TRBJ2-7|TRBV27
ASSYGTGDYEQY
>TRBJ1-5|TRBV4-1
ASSQGVTPPQPQH
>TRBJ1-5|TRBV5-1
ASSPQGPGSNQPQH
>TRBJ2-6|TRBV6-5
ASSPQVGGANVLT
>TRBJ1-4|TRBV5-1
ASSRQGQSEEKLF
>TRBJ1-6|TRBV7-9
ASSLEGRGDSPLH
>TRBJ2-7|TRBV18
ASSPPGREKTEQY
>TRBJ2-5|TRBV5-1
ASSLGRGGEETQY
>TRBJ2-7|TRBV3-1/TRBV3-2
ASSQASREQY
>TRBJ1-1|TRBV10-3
AISGGPRQQMNTEAF
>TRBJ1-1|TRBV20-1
SASSQGHTEAF
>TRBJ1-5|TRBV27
ASSLRAANQPQH
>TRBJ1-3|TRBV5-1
ASSLYLQGAQDTIY
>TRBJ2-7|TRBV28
ASSQYRDEQY
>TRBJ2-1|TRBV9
ASSVGGTQAEQF
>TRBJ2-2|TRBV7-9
ASSLRLAGTGELF
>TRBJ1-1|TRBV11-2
ASSYGPLGEAF
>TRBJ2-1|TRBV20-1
SATRGNEQF
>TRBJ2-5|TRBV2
ASSEGLAGGRLQETQY
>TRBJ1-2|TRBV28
ASSLGTGGSWGYT
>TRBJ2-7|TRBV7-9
ASSLGQGAYEQY
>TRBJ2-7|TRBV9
ASSVDASGFSSYEQY
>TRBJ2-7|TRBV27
ASSPERVGLQYYEQY
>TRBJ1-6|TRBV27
ASSIIPRVSNSPLH
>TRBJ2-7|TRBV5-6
ASSLLAGGHEQY
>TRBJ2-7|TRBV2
ASTLGAYEQY
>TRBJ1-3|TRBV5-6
ASSGGGGNTIY